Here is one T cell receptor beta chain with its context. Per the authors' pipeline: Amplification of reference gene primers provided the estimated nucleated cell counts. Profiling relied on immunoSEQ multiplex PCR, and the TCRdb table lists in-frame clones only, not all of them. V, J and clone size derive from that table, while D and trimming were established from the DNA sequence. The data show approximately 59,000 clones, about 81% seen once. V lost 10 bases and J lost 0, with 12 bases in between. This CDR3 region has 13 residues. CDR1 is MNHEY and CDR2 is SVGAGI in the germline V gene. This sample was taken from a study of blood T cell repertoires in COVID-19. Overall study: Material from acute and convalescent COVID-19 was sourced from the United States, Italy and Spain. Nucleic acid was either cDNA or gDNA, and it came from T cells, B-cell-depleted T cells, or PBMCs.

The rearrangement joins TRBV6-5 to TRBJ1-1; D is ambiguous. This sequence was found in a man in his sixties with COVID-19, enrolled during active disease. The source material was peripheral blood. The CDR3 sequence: CATLSDLNTEAFF. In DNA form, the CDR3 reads TGTGCCACCTTGTCGGACTTGAACACTGAAGCTTTCTTT.